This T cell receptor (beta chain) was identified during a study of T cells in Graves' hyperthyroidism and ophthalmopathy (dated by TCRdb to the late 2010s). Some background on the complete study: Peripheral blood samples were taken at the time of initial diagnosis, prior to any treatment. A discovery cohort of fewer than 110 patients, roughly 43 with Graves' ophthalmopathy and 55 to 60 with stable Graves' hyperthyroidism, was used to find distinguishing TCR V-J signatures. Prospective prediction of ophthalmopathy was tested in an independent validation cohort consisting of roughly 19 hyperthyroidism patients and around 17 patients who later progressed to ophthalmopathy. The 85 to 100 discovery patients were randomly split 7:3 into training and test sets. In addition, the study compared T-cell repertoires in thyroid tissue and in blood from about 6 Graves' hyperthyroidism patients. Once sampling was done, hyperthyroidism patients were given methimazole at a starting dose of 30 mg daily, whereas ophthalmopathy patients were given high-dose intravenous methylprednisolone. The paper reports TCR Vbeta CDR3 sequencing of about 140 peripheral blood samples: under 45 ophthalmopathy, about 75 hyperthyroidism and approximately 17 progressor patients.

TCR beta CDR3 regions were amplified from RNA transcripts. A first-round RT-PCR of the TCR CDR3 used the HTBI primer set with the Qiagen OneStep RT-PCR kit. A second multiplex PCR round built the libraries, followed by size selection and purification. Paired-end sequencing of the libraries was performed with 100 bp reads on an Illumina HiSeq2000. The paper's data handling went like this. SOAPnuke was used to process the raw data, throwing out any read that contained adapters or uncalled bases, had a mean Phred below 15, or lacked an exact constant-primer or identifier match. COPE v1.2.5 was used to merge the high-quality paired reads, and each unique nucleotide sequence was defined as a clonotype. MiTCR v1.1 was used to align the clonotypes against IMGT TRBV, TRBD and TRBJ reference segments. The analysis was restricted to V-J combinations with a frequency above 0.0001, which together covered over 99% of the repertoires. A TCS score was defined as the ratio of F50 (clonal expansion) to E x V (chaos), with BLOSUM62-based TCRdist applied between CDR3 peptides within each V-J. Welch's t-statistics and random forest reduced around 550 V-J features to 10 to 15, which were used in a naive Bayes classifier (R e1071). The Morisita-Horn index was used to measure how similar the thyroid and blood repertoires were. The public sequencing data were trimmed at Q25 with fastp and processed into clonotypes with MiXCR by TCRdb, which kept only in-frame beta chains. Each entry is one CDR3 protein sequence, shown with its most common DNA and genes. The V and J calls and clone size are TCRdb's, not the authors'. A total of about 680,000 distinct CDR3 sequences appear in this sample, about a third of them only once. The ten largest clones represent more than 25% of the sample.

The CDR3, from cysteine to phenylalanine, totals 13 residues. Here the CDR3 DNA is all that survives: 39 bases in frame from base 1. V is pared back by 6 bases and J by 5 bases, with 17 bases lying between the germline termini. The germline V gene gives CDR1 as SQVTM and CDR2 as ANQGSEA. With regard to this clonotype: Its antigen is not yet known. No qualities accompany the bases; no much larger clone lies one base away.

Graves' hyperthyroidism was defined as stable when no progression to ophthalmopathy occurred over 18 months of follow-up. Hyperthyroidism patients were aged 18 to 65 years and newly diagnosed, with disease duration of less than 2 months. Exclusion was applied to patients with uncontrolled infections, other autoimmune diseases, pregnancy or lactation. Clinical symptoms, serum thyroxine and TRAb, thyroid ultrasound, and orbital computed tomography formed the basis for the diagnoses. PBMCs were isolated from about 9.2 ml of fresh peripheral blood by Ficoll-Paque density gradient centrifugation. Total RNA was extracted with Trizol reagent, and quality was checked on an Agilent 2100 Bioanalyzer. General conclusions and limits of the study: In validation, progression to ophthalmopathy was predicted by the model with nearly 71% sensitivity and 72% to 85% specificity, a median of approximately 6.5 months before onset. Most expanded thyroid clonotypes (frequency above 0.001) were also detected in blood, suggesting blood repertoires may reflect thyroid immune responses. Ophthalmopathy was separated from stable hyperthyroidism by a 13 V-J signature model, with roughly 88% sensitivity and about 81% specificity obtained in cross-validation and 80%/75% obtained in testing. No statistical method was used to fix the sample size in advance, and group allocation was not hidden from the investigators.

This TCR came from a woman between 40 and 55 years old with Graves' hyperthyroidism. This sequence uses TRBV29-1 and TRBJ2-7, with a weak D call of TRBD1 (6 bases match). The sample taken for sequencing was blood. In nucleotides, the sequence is TGCAGCGTACGAGCTACAGGGTTCAACGAGCAGTACTTC. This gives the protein CSVRATGFNEQYF.